Described below is a single T cell receptor beta chain sequence and its context. A single base separates this from a much larger clone, so it may be a read error. Germline-derived CDR1 and CDR2 are SGHRS and YFSETQ. This CDR3 comprises 12 residues. Semi-nested PCR with Nested Universal Primer A followed constant-region reverse priming of full-length variable regions. Using its own MiXCR run on the 5' RACE reads, TCRdb lists one record per CDR3 protein. The sample holds tens of thousands of distinct CDR3 sequences; 25% to 30% are singletons and the top ten take roughly 4%. The sequence was collected from a female donor with breast cancer. Material: memory CD4+ T cells sorted from a lymph node. Subset of the sample: memory CD4+ T cells, CD4+CD45RO+CD25-. The chain combines TRBV5-1 with TRBJ1-1; D uncertain. The CDR3 DNA reads TGCGCCAGCAGAACGCCGAACACTGGAGCTTTCTTT. Its protein product is CASRTPNTGAFF.